Listed below are T cell receptor beta chains from one sample, sequenced in a study of identical twins. TCRdb recomputed calls from the 5' RACE reads with MiXCR, one row per CDR3 protein. The repertoire holds about 150,000 distinct CDR3 sequences, with around 3.5% as singletons. Sample: memory T cells sorted from blood. These receptors originate from a man aged 18-30 years in good health. The CDR3 runs from the conserved cysteine through the conserved F or W. The D gene is left open where the match is weak.

cdr3_length	v_call	d_call	j_call	cdr3_aa
13	TRBV12-3/TRBV12-4	.	TRBJ1-2	CASSLGGRDGYTF
15	TRBV7-9	TRBD1	TRBJ1-1	CAGQKTGQLNTEAFF
15	TRBV7-3	TRBD2	TRBJ2-1	CASSLWASGRGEQFF
13	TRBV7-2	.	TRBJ2-5	CASRDRVEETQYF
16	TRBV5-1	TRBD1	TRBJ2-1	CASSLRADRVRNEQFF
15	TRBV12-3/TRBV12-4	.	TRBJ1-1	CASRAHGGLNTEAFF
17	TRBV11-3	TRBD2	TRBJ2-1	CASRPGRGRESYNEQFF
15	TRBV7-9	TRBD1	TRBJ2-5	CASSTDRGRAETQYF
15	TRBV27	.	TRBJ1-1	CATALSGLENTEAFF
14	TRBV5-6	.	TRBJ1-5	CASREWGRNQPQHF
17	TRBV30	.	TRBJ2-6	CAWTRTDLGSGANVLTF